This is a list of T cell receptor beta chains from one sample in a study of glioma-infiltrating T cells. Each CDR3 protein gets one entry after TCRdb re-called the multiplex PCR reads with MiXCR. Here the sample spans 400,000 or so distinct CDR3 sequences, less than 50% being singletons. The material sequenced was glioma tissue, nonneoplastic brain tissue, or PBMCs (not recorded which). These receptors were collected from a human donor with low-grade glioma or glioblastoma, undergoing nonglioma brain surgery, or in good health (not recorded which). Each CDR3 is given with its conserved first and last residue. The D gene is left open where the match is weak. Rows give clone size only sometimes, using once, few, many, or a class for an expanded clone.

v_call	d_call	j_call	clone_size	cdr3_aa	cdr3_nt
TRBV6-6	TRBD2	TRBJ2-1	once	CASSYCTRQGVRLAGDDEQFF	TGTGCCAGCAGTTACTGTACCCGACAGGGGGTAAGACTAGCGGGAGATGATGAGCAGTTCTTC
TRBV3-1	TRBD2	TRBJ2-3	-	CASSYTSGRTDTQYF	TGTGCCAGCAGCTACACTAGCGGGAGAACAGATACGCAGTATTTT
TRBV4-3	TRBD1	TRBJ2-1	few	CASSQETGHYNEQFF	TGCGCCAGCAGCCAAGAGACAGGGCACTACAATGAGCAGTTCTTC
TRBV18	-	TRBJ1-1	few	CASSPPSDGKAFF	TGTGCCAGCTCACCACCTAGTGACGGGAAAGCTTTCTTT
TRBV10-3	-	TRBJ2-7	few	CAISPGGVFSYEQYF	TGTGCCATCAGTCCCGGGGGAGTATTCTCCTACGAGCAGTACTTC
TRBV19	TRBD1	TRBJ2-1	few	CASSQPGTGSDNEQFF	TGTGCCAGCAGCCAACCCGGGACAGGGTCTGACAATGAGCAGTTCTTC
TRBV20-1	-	TRBJ1-5	-	CSAVGGGSSQPQHF	TGCAGTGCCGTCGGGGGGGGATCATCTCAGCCCCAGCATTTT
TRBV28	TRBD2	TRBJ2-7	few	CASRETSRYEQYF	TGTGCCAGCAGGGAGACTAGCCGGTACGAGCAGTACTTC
TRBV28	TRBD1	TRBJ2-7	-	CASSLDGTASYEQYF	TGTGCCAGCAGCTTGGACGGGACAGCGTCCTACGAGCAGTACTTC
TRBV20-1	-	TRBJ2-3	few	CSASAGEDTQYF	TGCAGTGCTAGCGCAGGGGAAGATACGCAGTATTTT
TRBV7-2	TRBD2	TRBJ2-1	-	CASSLPSGSSYNEQFF	TGTGCCAGCAGCTTACCTAGCGGGAGCTCCTACAATGAGCAGTTCTTC
TRBV14	-	TRBJ2-2	-	CASSQVLWELFF	TGTGCCAGCAGCCAAGTCCTCTGGGAGCTGTTTTTT
TRBV7-2	TRBD2	TRBJ2-5	few	CASSLGARREAQYF	TGTGCCAGCAGCTTGGGTGCTCGGCGGGAGGCCCAGTACTTC
TRBV3-1	TRBD2	TRBJ2-2	-	CASSQMISGSTSGELFF	TGTGCCAGCAGCCAAATGATTAGCGGGAGTACTTCCGGGGAGCTGTTTTTT
TRBV27	TRBD2	TRBJ2-5	-	CASSPSFSGQAETQYF	TGTGCCAGCAGCCCATCCTTTAGCGGGCAAGCGGAGACCCAGTACTTC
TRBV27	-	TRBJ1-1	many	CASSFEASDTEAFF	TGTGCCAGCAGTTTCGAGGCCTCGGACACTGAAGCTTTCTTT
TRBV7-9	TRBD1	TRBJ1-5	few	CASSRDRGPNQPQHF	TGTGCCAGCAGCCGGGACAGGGGCCCTAATCAGCCCCAGCATTTT
TRBV28	TRBD1	TRBJ1-4	-	CATLPGQDIELFF	TGTGCCACCTTGCCGGGACAGGATATCGAACTGTTTTTT
TRBV12-3/TRBV12-4	-	TRBJ2-1	-	CASSTAHQGYNEQFF	TGTGCCAGCAGTACAGCGCATCAGGGGTACAATGAGCAGTTCTTC
TRBV4-3	-	TRBJ1-1	-	CASSQAPGNTEAFF	TGCGCCAGCAGCCAAGCCCCAGGGAACACTGAAGCTTTCTTT
TRBV7-9	-	TRBJ1-2	few	CASSRQGGYGYTF	TGTGCCAGCAGCCGGCAGGGTGGCTATGGCTACACCTTC
TRBV28	-	TRBJ1-6	few	CASSLTAVRGSPLHF	TGTGCCAGCAGTTTAACCGCCGTTAGAGGGTCTCCCCTCCACTTT